A single sample is the source of the 27 T cell receptor beta chains below, sequenced in a study of spatial heterogeneity in lung cancer. MiXCR, run by TCRdb on the 5' RACE reads, gives a single entry per CDR3 protein. The sample includes under 40,000 distinct CDR3 sequences, around 5.8% of them seen just once. Documented time point: sample taken at primary tumor resection. In each case, whole RNA from tumor, nontumor lung or frozen PBMC was sequenced unsorted. The starting material was PBMCs, obtained at surgery. These receptors originate from a male donor with early-stage non-small cell lung cancer.

This clonotype has a count of ten or more. The chain joins TRBV6-5 to TRBJ1-5; tentatively, D is TRBD1 (5 bases). The germline gives CDR1 MNHEY, CDR2 SVGAGI. The CDR3 contains 16 residues. V gave up 4 bases and J gave up 5 bases, with 18 bases separating them. The CDR3 protein is CASSSPRMGRDQPQHF. The DNA of the CDR3 is TGTGCCAGCAGTTCCCCCAGGATGGGCAGGGATCAGCCCCAGCATTTT.

This clonotype was seen at least ten times. This chain connects TRBV2 to TRBJ1-4; D remains unclear. The CDR3 loop spans 12 amino acids. CDR1 and CDR2 (germline): SNHLY, FYNNEI. Trimming removed 1 base from V and 7 bases from J, with 4 bases in between. CDR3 amino acids: CASSEEGEKLFF. The DNA of the CDR3 is TGTGCCAGCAGTGAAGAAGGTGAAAAACTGTTTTTT.

The rearrangement uses TRBV7-2 and TRBJ2-5; 8 nucleotides match TRBD2. The CDR3 runs 17 residues. Germline V gene sequence: CDR1 SGHTA, CDR2 FQGNSA. V lost 2 bases and J lost 2; bases outside the gene matches: 10. Written as DNA, the CDR3 is TGTGCCAGCAGCTTATTTCCTAGCGGGTCCAAACAAGAGACCCAGTACTTC. Its protein product is CASSLFPSGSKQETQYF.

This clonotype appeared a few times. The V gene is TRBV19, the J gene TRBJ2-6; weak D call: TRBD1 (5 bases). Trimming shortened V by 4 bases and J by 1 base, and 20 bases separated the two germline ends. CDR1 is LNHDA and CDR2 is SQIVND in the germline V gene (reference sequence). The CDR3 is 19 residues long. The CDR3 DNA is TGTGCCAGTAGTAGTCTAGGATGGGGCGTAGGGTCTGGGGCCAACGTCCTGACTTTC. Its translation: CASSSLGWGVGSGANVLTF.

In its sample, this clonotype was seen many times. The CDR3 DNA reads TGTGCCAGCAGCTTACGGGGAGGGTCTCGACGCTCTCTACAGAACACCGGGGAGCTGTTTTTT. Protein sequence: CASSLRGGSRRSLQNTGELFF. The rearrangement uses TRBV7-9 and TRBJ2-2; 7 nucleotides line up with TRBD2. Trimming at V came to 2 bases and at J to 1 base, leaving 19 bases not matched to a gene. The germline gives CDR1 SEHNR, CDR2 FQNEAQ (reference sequence). The CDR3 runs to 21 residues.

CDR3 residues: CASSGDSGANVLTF. The CDR3 DNA sequence: TGTGCCAGCAGTGGTGACTCTGGGGCCAACGTCCTGACTTTC. The V and J genes are TRBV6-2 or TRBV6-3 and TRBJ2-6; D is uncertain. Trimming stripped 5 bases from V and 0 bases from J, with 5 bases between. The germline gives CDR1 MNHEY, CDR2 SVGEGT. This CDR3 has 14 residues.

The rearrangement joins TRBV7-2 to TRBJ2-4; possibly TRBD1 for D (5 bases). Germline V gene data show CDR1 as SGHTA and CDR2 as FQGNSA. The V gene lost 4 bases and the J gene lost 7 bases, with 11 bases spanning the gap. This CDR3 is built from 13 residues. This chain's CDR3 is CASSSQAGNIQYF. In DNA, the CDR3 is TGTGCCAGCAGCTCACAGGCTGGGAACATTCAGTACTTC.

In this sample, this clonotype turned up many times. The chain employs TRBV28 and TRBJ1-6, with 8 bases that match TRBD1. J gave up 4 bases and V 7 bases, and 12 bases lay outside the gene matches. CDR3 length: 17 residues. Germline V gene lookup returns CDR1 MDHEN and CDR2 SYDVKM. The CDR3 loop reads CASNTPRDRLYNSPLHF. CDR3 bases: TGTGCCAGCAACACTCCTAGGGACAGGCTTTATAATTCACCCCTCCACTTT.

This clonotype was found many times. The rearrangement links TRBV7-6 to TRBJ2-7, with D possibly matching TRBD2 (5 bases). Germline values: CDR1 SGHVS, CDR2 FNYEAQ. This CDR3 region has 15 residues. Trimming cost V 5 bases and J 3 bases, with 17 bases left between them. The CDR3 bases are TGTGCCAGCAGCCGATCTATTGGACGGGACTACGAGCAGTACTTC. Its protein is CASSRSIGRDYEQYF. The whole variable domain, filled in from reference TRBV7-6 and TRBJ2-7, reads GAGVSQSPRYKVTKRGQDVALRCDPISGHVSLYWYRQALGQGPEFLTYFNYEAQQDKSGLPNDRFSAERPEGSISTLTIQRTEQRDSAMYRCASSRSIGRDYEQYFGPGTRLTVT.

This clonotype was seen ten or more times. The genes are TRBV10-2 and TRBJ2-4; D is perhaps TRBD1 (5 bases). Trimming took off 7 bases at V and 1 base at J, with 14 bases between the two ends. Germline V CDR1 and CDR2: WSHSY, SAAADI. This CDR3 has 15 residues. The CDR3 loop is CASIENAGAKNIQYF. The DNA for the CDR3 is TGCGCCAGCATCGAGAACGCAGGGGCCAAAAACATTCAGTACTTC.

V usage is TRBV20-1 and J usage is TRBJ2-3; 7 bases match TRBD2. Trimming took 3 bases from V and 5 from J; bases not matched to a gene: 11. In germline, CDR1 is DFQATT, CDR2 SNEGSKA (reference sequence). The CDR3 totals 15 residues. The CDR3 spells CSASDGRPHVDTQYF. Here the CDR3 DNA reads TGCAGTGCTAGCGACGGGAGGCCGCACGTAGATACGCAGTATTTT.

This clonotype has at least ten counts. This rearrangement joins TRBV4-3 to TRBJ1-6; no reliable D call. From germline, CDR1 is LGHNA and CDR2 YSLEER. This CDR3 is built from 17 residues. Trimming removed 0 bases from V and 10 bases from J, with 19 bases in between. CDR3 amino acids: CASSQEMGLRKESPLHF. The DNA for the CDR3 is TGCGCCAGCAGCCAAGAGATGGGCCTTCGGAAGGAATCACCCCTCCACTTT.

This clonotype was picked up many times. The gene calls are TRBV7-2 and TRBJ2-6; D not resolved. The germline V gene encodes CDR1 SGHTA and CDR2 FQGNSA. The CDR3 is 19 residues long. With 0 bases removed from V and 1 base from J, the gap between germline ends came to 16 bases. Written as DNA, the CDR3 is TGTGCCAGCAGCTTAGCGAGGATATCGGAGCTTTCTGGGGCCAACGTCCTGACTTTC. Its translation is CASSLARISELSGANVLTF.

This clonotype appeared many times. The CDR3 sequence is CAGTDGPSGGFTDTQYF. CDR3 bases: TGTGCCGGAACCGACGGCCCTAGCGGAGGATTCACAGATACGCAGTATTTT. V usage is TRBV7-9 and J usage is TRBJ2-3; 7 bases match TRBD2. Germline lookup yields CDR1 SEHNR and CDR2 FQNEAQ (reference sequence). J lost 2 bases, V lost 11 bases, and 19 bases had no gene match. The length of the CDR3 is 17 residues.

The J gene is TRBJ2-3, the V gene TRBV5-1, with TRBD2 matching over 10 bases. There are 16 residues in the CDR3. In germline, CDR1 is SGHRS, CDR2 YFSETQ. V shed 3 bases, J shed 1 base, and the junction held 5 bases outside the gene matches. The CDR3 region is CASSSSLAGGTDTQYF. DNA for the CDR3: TGCGCCAGCAGCTCCAGCCTAGCGGGGGGCACAGATACGCAGTATTTT.

This clonotype was observed a handful of times. V and J are TRBV12-3 or TRBV12-4 and TRBJ1-5; 10 nucleotides align to TRBD1. V shed 7 bases and J 4 bases; nucleotides not matched to a gene: 16. CDR3 length: 18 residues. CDR3 amino acids: CASTSGTGAFDRNQPQHF. Here the CDR3 DNA reads TGTGCCAGCACTTCAGGGACAGGGGCTTTTGATCGGAATCAGCCCCAGCATTTT.

This clonotype was seen many times. The genes are TRBV12-3 or TRBV12-4 and TRBJ1-2; a possible D gene is TRBD1 (5 bases). The CDR3 is made up of 13 amino acids. The V gene lost 7 bases and the J gene lost 7 bases, with 16 bases spanning the gap. CDR3 amino acids: CASNPTVGPGYTF. In DNA, the CDR3 is TGTGCCAGCAACCCTACGGTGGGGCCTGGCTACACCTTC.

This clonotype was detected ten times or more. The rearrangement uses TRBV5-6 and TRBJ2-1; the match to TRBD1 covers 8 bases. There are 12 residues in the CDR3. The germline CDR1 and CDR2 sequences are SGHDT and YYEEEE. V was pared by 3 bases and J by 8 bases, with 1 base of the junction left unmatched. CDR3 amino acids: CASSSGGHEQFF. The CDR3 nucleotides read TGTGCCAGCAGCTCAGGGGGCCATGAGCAGTTCTTC.

Many counts were recorded for this clonotype. V gene TRBV20-1 combines with J gene TRBJ2-2; maybe TRBD2 (6 bases). Germline V CDR1 and CDR2: DFQATT, SNEGSKA (reference sequence). The CDR3 has 14 amino acids. Trimming cost V 8 bases and J 4 bases, with 17 bases left between them. The CDR3 loop is CSTTWRGTTGELFF. The CDR3 DNA follows: TGCAGTACCACCTGGCGGGGAACCACCGGGGAGCTGTTTTTT.

This clonotype was picked up many times. The V and J genes are TRBV12-3 or TRBV12-4 and TRBJ2-3; 9 bases match TRBD2. The CDR3 has 17 amino acids. V shed 3 bases, J shed 4 bases, and the junction held 11 bases outside the gene matches. For the CDR3, the DNA is TGTGCCAGCAGTTTTCGGGTAGCGGGGGACGTTCCAGATACGCAGTATTTT. Amino acids: CASSFRVAGDVPDTQYF.

This clonotype was recorded at least ten times. The chain uses TRBV4-1 and TRBJ1-1; a weak D match, TRBD1 (5 bases). The CDR3 is 16 residues long. Trimming cost V 1 base and J 5 bases, with 17 bases left between them. CDR1 is MGHRA and CDR2 is YSYEKL in the germline V gene. The CDR3 DNA follows: TGCGCCAGCAGCCAAGGATTCACGGGGCTTAGGACTGAAGCTTTCTTT. This translates into CASSQGFTGLRTEAFF.

This clonotype was seen many times. The rearrangement links TRBV24-1 to TRBJ2-1; TRBD1 agrees at 10 bases. The germline V gene has CDR1 KGHDR and CDR2 SFDVKD. V dropped 0 bases and J dropped 14; count of bases not matched to a gene: 3. There are 13 residues in the CDR3. The CDR3 DNA is TGTGCCACCAGTGATTTGCGGGACAGGGGAGAGTTCTTC. Protein: CATSDLRDRGEFF.

This clonotype was recorded at least ten times. J is TRBJ1-1 and V is TRBV6-2 or TRBV6-3; D is perhaps TRBD1 (5 bases). The germline gives CDR1 MNHEY, CDR2 SVGEGT. V lost 0 bases and J lost 4, with 12 bases in between. The CDR3 is 15 residues long. CDR3 residues: CASSYSEGLSTEAFF. The CDR3, as DNA: TGTGCCAGCAGTTACTCGGAGGGGTTAAGCACTGAAGCTTTCTTT.

The CDR3 region is CASSQVNRLSGGNTIYF. Here the CDR3 DNA reads TGTGCCAGCAGCCAGGTTAACAGGCTCTCCGGAGGAAACACCATATATTTT. The chain uses TRBV4-2 and TRBJ1-3, with D possibly being TRBD1 (5 bases). CDR1 and CDR2 from the germline V gene are LGHNA and YNFKEQ. Trimming shortened V by 3 bases and J by 4 bases, and 19 bases separated the two germline ends. The CDR3 sequence is 17 residues long.

In this sample, this clonotype turned up many times. The chain uses TRBV6-5 and TRBJ1-6, with D possibly being TRBD1 (6 bases). The V gene lost 2 bases and the J gene lost 6 bases, with 11 bases spanning the gap. CDR3 length: 15 residues. CDR1 is MNHEY, CDR2 SVGAGI, per germline. The CDR3 loop reads CASSYTGQLNSPLHF. CDR3 coding DNA: TGTGCCAGCAGTTACACCGGACAGCTTAATTCACCCCTCCACTTT.

Ten or more counts support this clonotype. The CDR3 DNA sequence: TGTGCCAGCAGCCTCTTGGGTGGTGGAGATGGCTACACCTTC. Its protein is CASSLLGGGDGYTF. The V gene is TRBV7-9, the J gene TRBJ1-2, with D hard to call. Germline-derived CDR1 and CDR2 are SEHNR and FQNEAQ (reference sequence). The V end was cut by 5 bases, the J end by 6 bases, with 16 bases between. CDR3 length: 14 amino acids.

This clonotype was seen at least ten times. This chain connects TRBV3-1 to TRBJ2-5; weak D call: TRBD1 (6 bases). This CDR3 has 14 residues. Trimming left V 1 base short and J 4 bases short, with 10 bases between. The germline gives CDR1 LGHDT, CDR2 YNNKEL (reference sequence). The CDR3 nucleotides read TGTGCCAGCAGCCAAGGGGGGCCGCGAGAGACCCAGTACTTC. It specifies CASSQGGPRETQYF.